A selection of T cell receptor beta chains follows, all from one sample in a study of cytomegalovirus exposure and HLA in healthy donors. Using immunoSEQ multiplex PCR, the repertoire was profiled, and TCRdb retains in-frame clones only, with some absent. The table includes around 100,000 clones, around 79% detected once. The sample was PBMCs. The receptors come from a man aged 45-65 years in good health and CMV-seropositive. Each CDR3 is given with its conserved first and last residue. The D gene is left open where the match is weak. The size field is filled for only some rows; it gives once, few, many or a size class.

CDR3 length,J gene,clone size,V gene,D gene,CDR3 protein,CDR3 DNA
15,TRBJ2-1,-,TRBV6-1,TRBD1,CASSDPRTGSNEQFF,TGTGCCAGCAGTGACCCCCGGACAGGTTCTAATGAGCAGTTCTTC
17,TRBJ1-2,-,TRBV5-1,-,CASTSDGAAGAYYGYTF,TGCGCCAGCACCTCCGACGGAGCGGCAGGGGCATACTATGGCTACACCTTC
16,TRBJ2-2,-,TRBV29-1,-,CSVEDPSRSYTGELFF,TGCAGCGTTGAAGATCCTTCCAGGTCCTACACCGGGGAGCTGTTTTTT
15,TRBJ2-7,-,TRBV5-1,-,CASSYSGVPLYEQYF,TGCGCCAGCAGCTACTCGGGAGTCCCCCTCTACGAGCAGTACTTC
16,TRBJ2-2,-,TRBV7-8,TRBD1,CASSLRTGANTGELFF,TGTGCCAGCAGCTTACGGACAGGGGCGAACACCGGGGAGCTGTTTTTT
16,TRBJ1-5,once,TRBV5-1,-,CASSLFPAGSNQPQHF,TGCGCCAGCAGCTTGTTTCCTGCAGGGAGCAATCAGCCCCAGCATTTT
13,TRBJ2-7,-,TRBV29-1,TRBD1,CSVVDRTSYEQYF,TGCAGCGTGGTGGACAGGACGTCCTACGAGCAGTACTTC
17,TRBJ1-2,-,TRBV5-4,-,CASSLALRGRTNYGYTF,TGTGCCAGCAGCTTGGCGCTCAGGGGCAGGACGAACTATGGCTACACCTTC
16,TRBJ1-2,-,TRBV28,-,CASSLRQGIYQGGYTF,TGTGCCAGCAGTTTAAGGCAGGGGATATATCAGGGTGGCTACACCTTC
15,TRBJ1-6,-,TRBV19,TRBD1,CASNDRGTGNSPLHF,TGTGCCAGTAATGACAGGGGCACCGGTAATTCACCCCTCCACTTT
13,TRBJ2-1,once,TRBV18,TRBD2,CASSSGLAWAQFF,TGTGCCAGCTCATCAGGACTAGCGTGGGCCCAGTTCTTC
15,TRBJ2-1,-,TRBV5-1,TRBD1,CASSPTGGAYNEQFF,TGCGCCAGCAGCCCGACAGGGGGAGCCTACAATGAGCAGTTCTTC
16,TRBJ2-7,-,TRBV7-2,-,CASSWTSGTVSYEQYF,TGTGCCAGCAGCTGGACCTCCGGGACTGTCTCCTACGAGCAGTACTTC
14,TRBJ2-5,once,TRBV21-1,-,CASSKVLRGETQYF,TGTGCCAGCAGCAAAGTTTTGCGGGGAGAGACCCAGTACTTC
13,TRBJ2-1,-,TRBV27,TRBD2,CASRPIAGGEQFF,TGTGCCAGCAGGCCTATAGCGGGAGGTGAGCAGTTCTTC
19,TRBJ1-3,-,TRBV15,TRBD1,CATSTPRGQGLAAGNTIYF,TGTGCCACCAGCACTCCCCGGGGACAGGGTCTCGCGGCTGGAAACACCATATATTTT
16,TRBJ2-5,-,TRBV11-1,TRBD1,CASSFAGTGGQETQYF,TGTGCCAGCAGCTTCGCCGGGACAGGGGGACAAGAGACCCAGTACTTC
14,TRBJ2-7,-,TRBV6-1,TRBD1,CASRRRDSSYEQYF,TGTGCCAGCAGGCGACGGGACAGCTCCTACGAGCAGTACTTC
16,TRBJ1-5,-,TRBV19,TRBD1,CASSSPPGGLNQPQHF,TGTGCCAGTAGTTCCCCCCCAGGGGGCTTGAATCAGCCCCAGCATTTT
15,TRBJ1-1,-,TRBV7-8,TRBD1,CASSRTRTGNTEAFF,TGTGCCAGCAGCCGAACCCGGACAGGGAACACTGAAGCTTTCTTT
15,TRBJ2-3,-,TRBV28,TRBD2,CASSSRLAGAPTQYF,TGTGCCAGCAGTTCTCGACTAGCGGGAGCTCCCACGCAGTATTTT
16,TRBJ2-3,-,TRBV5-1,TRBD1,CASRMHDRGMTDTQYF,TGCGCCAGCAGAATGCATGACAGGGGCATGACAGATACGCAGTATTTT
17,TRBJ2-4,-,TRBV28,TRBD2,CASSSTTSGPEGNIQYF,TGTGCCAGCAGTTCGACGACTAGCGGGCCCGAAGGGAACATTCAGTACTTC
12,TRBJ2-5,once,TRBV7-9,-,CASSLLSETQYF,TGTGCCAGCAGCTTATTATCCGAGACCCAGTACTTC
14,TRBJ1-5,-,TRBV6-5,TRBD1,CASRGTGVDQPQHF,TGTGCCAGCAGGGGAACAGGGGTCGATCAGCCCCAGCATTTT
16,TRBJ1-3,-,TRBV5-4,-,CASSLADKGSGNTIYF,TGTGCCAGCAGCTTGGCGGACAAGGGATCTGGAAACACCATATATTTT
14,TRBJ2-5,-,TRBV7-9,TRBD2,CASSFSGSVETQYF,TGTGCCAGCAGCTTTAGCGGGAGCGTGGAGACCCAGTACTTC
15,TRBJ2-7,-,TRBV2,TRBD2,CASTSFGGGIYEQYF,TGTGCCAGCACTTCATTCGGGGGGGGGATCTACGAGCAGTACTTC
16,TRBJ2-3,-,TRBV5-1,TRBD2,CASSLDLAGSTDTQYF,TGCGCCAGCAGCTTGGATCTAGCGGGGAGCACAGATACGCAGTATTTT
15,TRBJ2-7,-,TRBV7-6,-,CASSLRLGADYEQYF,TGTGCCAGCAGCTTACGTCTGGGAGCCGACTACGAGCAGTACTTC
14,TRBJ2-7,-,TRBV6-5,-,CASTRGPRFYEQYF,TGTGCCAGCACCAGAGGCCCCAGATTCTACGAGCAGTACTTC
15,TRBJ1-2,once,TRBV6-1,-,CASSELRPSRGGYTF,TGTGCCAGCAGTGAATTGAGGCCATCTCGTGGTGGCTACACCTTC
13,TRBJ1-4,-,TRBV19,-,CASTRTVNEKLFF,TGTGCCAGTACGAGGACAGTTAATGAAAAACTGTTTTTT
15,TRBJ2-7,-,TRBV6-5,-,CASRLAGRPPYEQYF,TGTGCCAGCAGACTGGCGGGACGGCCTCCCTACGAGCAGTACTTC
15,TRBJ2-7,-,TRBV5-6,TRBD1,CASSPRPGQGYEQYF,TGTGCCAGCAGCCCCAGACCGGGACAGGGCTACGAGCAGTACTTC
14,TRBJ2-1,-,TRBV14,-,CASSPSGPYNEQFF,TGTGCCAGCAGCCCCTCAGGGCCCTACAATGAGCAGTTCTTC
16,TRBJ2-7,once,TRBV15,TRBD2,CATSRDRASGRYEQYF,TGTGCCACCAGCAGAGATAGGGCTAGCGGGAGGTACGAGCAGTACTTC
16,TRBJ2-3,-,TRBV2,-,CASSEGGRALTDTQYF,TGTGCCAGCAGTGAAGGCGGGCGGGCCCTCACAGATACGCAGTATTTT
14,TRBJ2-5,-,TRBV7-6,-,CASSTTPGQETQYF,TGTGCCAGCAGCACTACCCCAGGGCAAGAGACCCAGTACTTC
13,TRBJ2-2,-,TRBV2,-,CASTEQSTGELFF,TGTGCCAGCACGGAACAGAGCACCGGGGAGCTGTTTTTT
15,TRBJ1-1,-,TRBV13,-,CASSFRSVENTEAFF,TGTGCCAGCAGCTTCAGGTCTGTGGAAAACACTGAAGCTTTCTTT
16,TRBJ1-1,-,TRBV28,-,CASREPTGRFGTEAFF,TGTGCCAGCAGGGAACCCACAGGGCGTTTTGGCACTGAAGCTTTCTTT